This T cell receptor beta chain was obtained from a study of blood T cell repertoires in COVID-19. A single count supports this clone. Germline loops: CDR1 SGHVS, CDR2 FNYEAQ. This CDR3 spans 16 amino acids. V lost 2 bases, J lost 1 base, and 7 bases stayed unmatched. Original data processing: Nucleated cell counts were estimated from reference gene primer amplification. Profiled with immunoSEQ multiplex PCR; TCRdb holds only in-frame clones, not every one. V, J and clone size derive from that table, while D and trimming were established from the DNA sequence. Here the sample spans about 430,000 clones, around nine tenths being singletons. Researchers sorted participants into cohorts using their self-reported clinical history. Up to 2 weeks before entering the study, exposed participants had met a COVID-19 case.

The chain combines TRBV7-6 with TRBJ2-7; TRBD2 agrees at 8 bases. The sample taken for sequencing was PBMCs or T cells enriched from blood (not recorded which). This TCR was sampled from a woman under 30 who had been exposed to COVID-19. DNA for the CDR3: TGTGCCAGCAGCTTATCGCCGGGAGGGGGGTCCTACGAGCAGTACTTC. Protein product: CASSLSPGGGSYEQYF.